This T cell receptor beta chain was identified in a study of T cells in Graves' hyperthyroidism and ophthalmopathy. There were TCR beta CDR3 regions amplified from RNA transcripts. During a first-round RT-PCR of the TCR CDR3, the HTBI primer set was used. MiXCR was run by TCRdb on the multiplex PCR reads, yielding one entry per CDR3 protein. The sample records 480,000 or so distinct CDR3 sequences, roughly 14% being singletons. The CDR3 consists of 15 residues. Germline V gene data show CDR1 as SGHRS and CDR2 as YFSETQ. Trimming cost V 2 bases and J 6 bases, with 18 bases left between them. The chain has TRBV5-1 and TRBJ2-7; no clear D gene. This TCR was recovered from a woman younger than 35 with Graves' hyperthyroidism. Input material: blood. The CDR3 coding sequence is TGCGCCAGCAGCTTATGGGGATCCGTTGATGGCGAGCAGTACTTC. Protein product: CASSLWGSVDGEQYF.